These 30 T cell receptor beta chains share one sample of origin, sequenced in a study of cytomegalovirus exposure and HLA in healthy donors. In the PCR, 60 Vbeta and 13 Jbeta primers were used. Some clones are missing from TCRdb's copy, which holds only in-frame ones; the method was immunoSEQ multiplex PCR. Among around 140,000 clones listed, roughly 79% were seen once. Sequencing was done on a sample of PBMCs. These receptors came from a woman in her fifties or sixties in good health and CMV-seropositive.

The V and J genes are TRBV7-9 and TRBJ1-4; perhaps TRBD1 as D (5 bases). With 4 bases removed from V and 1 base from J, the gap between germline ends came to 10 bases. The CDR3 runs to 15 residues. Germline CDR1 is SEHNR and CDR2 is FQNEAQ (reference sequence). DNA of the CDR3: TGTGCCAGCAGCTGGGAGGGGCGAACTAATGAAAAACTGTTTTTT. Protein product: CASSWEGRTNEKLFF.

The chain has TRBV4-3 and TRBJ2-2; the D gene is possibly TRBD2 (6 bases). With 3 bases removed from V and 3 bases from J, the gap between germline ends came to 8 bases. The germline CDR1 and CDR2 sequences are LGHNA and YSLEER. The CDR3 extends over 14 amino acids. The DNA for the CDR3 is TGCGCCAGCAGCCAGCTAGCGTACACCGGGGAGCTGTTTTTT. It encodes CASSQLAYTGELFF.

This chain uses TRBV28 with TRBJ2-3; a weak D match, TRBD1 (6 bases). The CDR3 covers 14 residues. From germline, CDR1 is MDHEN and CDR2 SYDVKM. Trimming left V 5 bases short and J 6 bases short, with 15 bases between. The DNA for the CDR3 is TGTGCCAGCAGTCCCCCCCGGACAGCCGATACGCAGTATTTT. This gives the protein CASSPPRTADTQYF.

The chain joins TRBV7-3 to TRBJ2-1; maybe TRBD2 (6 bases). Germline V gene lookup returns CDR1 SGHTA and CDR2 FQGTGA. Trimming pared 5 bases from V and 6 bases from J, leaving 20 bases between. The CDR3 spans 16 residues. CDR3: CASSLGGDLRFNEQFF. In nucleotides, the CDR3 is TGTGCCAGCAGCCTAGGAGGGGACTTGCGGTTCAATGAGCAGTTCTTC.

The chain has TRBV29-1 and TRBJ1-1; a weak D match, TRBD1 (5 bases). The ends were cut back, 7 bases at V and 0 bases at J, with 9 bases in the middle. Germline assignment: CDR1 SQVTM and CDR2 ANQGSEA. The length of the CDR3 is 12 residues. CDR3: CSARGMNTEAFF. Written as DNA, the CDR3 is TGCAGCGCCCGGGGGATGAACACTGAAGCTTTCTTT.

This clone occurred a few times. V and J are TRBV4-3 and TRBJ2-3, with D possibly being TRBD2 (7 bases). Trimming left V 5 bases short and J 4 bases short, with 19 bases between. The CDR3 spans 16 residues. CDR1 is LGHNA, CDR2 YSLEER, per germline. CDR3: CASSWGGGSGADTQYF. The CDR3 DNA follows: TGCGCCAGCAGCTGGGGGGGCGGGAGTGGGGCAGATACGCAGTATTTT.

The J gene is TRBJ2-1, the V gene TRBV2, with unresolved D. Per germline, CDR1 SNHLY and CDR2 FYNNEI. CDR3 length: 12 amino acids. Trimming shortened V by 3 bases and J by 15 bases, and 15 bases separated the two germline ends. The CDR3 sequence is CASSERISNRFF. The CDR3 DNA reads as TGTGCCAGCAGTGAGAGAATCTCAAACCGGTTCTTC.

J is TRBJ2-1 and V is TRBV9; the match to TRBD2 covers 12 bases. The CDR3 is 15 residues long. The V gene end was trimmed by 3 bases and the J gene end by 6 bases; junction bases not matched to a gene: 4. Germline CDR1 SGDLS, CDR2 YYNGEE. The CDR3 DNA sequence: TGTGCCAGCAGCGAGACTAGCGGGAGACTCAATGAGCAGTTCTTC. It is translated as CASSETSGRLNEQFF.

CDR3 region: CASSLQDNYGYTF. The CDR3 nucleotides read TGCGCCAGCAGCTTGCAGGATAACTATGGCTACACCTTC. This chain links TRBV5-1 with TRBJ1-2; D uncertain. The germline V gene has CDR1 SGHRS and CDR2 YFSETQ. CDR3 length: 13 residues. The V end lost 1 base, the J end lost 1 base, and 5 bases lay between the germline ends.

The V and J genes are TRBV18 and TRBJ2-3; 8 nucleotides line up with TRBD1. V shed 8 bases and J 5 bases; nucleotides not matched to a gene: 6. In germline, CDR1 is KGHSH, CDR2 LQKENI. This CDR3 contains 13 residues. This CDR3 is CASTGQGRDTQYF. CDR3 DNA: TGTGCCAGCACCGGACAGGGAAGAGATACGCAGTATTTT. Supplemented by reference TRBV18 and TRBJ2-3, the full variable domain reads NAGVMQNPRHLVRRRGQEARLRCSPMKGHSHVYWYRQLPEEGLKFMVYLQKENIIDESGMPKERFSAEFPKEGPSILRIQQVVRGDSAAYFCASTGQGRDTQYFGPGTRLTVL.

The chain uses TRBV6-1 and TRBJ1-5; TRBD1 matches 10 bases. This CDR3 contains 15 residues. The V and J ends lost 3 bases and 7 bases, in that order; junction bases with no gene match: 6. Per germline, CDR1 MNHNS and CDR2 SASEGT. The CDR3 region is CASSEAGQGPQPQHF. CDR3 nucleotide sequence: TGTGCCAGCAGTGAGGCGGGACAGGGGCCCCAGCCCCAGCATTTT.

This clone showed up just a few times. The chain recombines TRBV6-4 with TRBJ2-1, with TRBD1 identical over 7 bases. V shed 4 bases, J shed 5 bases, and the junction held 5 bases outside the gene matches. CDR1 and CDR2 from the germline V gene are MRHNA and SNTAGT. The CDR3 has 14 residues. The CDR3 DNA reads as TGTGCCAGCAGTGCCTCGGGACAGCACAATGAGCAGTTCTTC. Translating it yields CASSASGQHNEQFF.

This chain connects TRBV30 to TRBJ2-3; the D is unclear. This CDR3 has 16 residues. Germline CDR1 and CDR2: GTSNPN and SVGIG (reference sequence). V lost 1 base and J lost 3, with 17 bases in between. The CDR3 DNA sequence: TGTGCCTGGAGTGAGCTGAGTTTCGAAGTTACAGATACGCAGTATTTT. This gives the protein CAWSELSFEVTDTQYF.

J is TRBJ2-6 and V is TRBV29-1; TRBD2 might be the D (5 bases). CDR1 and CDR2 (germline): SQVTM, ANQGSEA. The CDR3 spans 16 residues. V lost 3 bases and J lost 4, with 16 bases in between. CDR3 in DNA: TGCAGCGTTGATCAAGGAGTGGGAGCCGGGGCCAACGTCCTGACTTTC. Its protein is CSVDQGVGAGANVLTF. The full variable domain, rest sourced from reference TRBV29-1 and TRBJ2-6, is SAVISQKPSRDICQRGTSLTIQCQVDSQVTMMFWYRQQPGQSLTLIATANQGSEATYESGFVIDKFPISRPNLTFSTLTVSNMSPEDSSIYLCSVDQGVGAGANVLTFGAGSRLTVL.

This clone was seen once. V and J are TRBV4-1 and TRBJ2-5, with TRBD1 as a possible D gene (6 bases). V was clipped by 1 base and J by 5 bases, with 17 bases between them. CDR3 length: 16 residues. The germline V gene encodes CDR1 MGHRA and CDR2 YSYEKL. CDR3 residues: CASSQVNHRVGETQYF. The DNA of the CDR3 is TGCGCCAGCAGCCAAGTAAATCACAGGGTTGGGGAGACCCAGTACTTC.

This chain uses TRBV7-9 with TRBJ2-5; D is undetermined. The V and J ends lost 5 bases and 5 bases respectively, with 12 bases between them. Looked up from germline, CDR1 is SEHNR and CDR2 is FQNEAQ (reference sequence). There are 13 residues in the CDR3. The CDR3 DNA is TGTGCCAGCAGCGCAAGCCGTTGGGAGACCCAGTACTTC. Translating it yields CASSASRWETQYF.

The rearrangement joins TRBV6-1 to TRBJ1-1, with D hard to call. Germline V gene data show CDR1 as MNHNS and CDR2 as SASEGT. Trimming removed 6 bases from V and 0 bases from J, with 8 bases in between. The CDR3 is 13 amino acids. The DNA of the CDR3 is TGTGCCAGCAGCTTAGAATTGAACACTGAAGCTTTCTTT. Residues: CASSLELNTEAFF.

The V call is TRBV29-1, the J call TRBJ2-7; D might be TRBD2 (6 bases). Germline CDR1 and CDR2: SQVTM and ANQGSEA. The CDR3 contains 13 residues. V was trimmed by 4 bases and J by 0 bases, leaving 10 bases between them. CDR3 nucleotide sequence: TGCAGCGTTGTAGGGACTCACTCCTACGAGCAGTACTTC. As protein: CSVVGTHSYEQYF.

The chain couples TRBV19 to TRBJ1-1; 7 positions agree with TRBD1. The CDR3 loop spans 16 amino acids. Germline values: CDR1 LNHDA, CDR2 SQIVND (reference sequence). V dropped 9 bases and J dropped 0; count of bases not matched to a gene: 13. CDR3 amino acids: CASKPGQLLMNTEAFF. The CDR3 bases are TGTGCCAGCAAGCCGGGACAGCTGCTCATGAACACTGAAGCTTTCTTT.

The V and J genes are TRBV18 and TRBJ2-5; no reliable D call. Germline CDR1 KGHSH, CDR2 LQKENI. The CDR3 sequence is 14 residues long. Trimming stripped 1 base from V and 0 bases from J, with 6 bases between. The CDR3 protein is CASSPLSNQETQYF. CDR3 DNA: TGTGCCAGCTCACCACTGTCAAACCAAGAGACCCAGTACTTC.

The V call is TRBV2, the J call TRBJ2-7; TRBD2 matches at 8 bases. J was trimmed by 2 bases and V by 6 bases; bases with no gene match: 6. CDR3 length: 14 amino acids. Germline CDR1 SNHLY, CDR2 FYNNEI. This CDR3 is CASRTNSGAYEQYF. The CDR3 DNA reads TGTGCCAGCAGGACCAATAGCGGGGCCTACGAGCAGTACTTC.

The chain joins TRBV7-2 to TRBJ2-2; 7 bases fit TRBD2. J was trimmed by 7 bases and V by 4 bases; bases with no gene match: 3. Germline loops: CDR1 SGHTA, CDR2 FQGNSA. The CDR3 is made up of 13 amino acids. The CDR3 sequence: CASSSSSGGELFF. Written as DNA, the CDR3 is TGTGCCAGCAGCTCCTCTAGCGGCGGGGAGCTGTTTTTT.

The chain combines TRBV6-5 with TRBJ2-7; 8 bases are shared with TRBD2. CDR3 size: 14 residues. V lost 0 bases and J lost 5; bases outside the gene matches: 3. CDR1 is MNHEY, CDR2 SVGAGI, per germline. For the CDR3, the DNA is TGTGCCAGCAGTTACTCTAGCGGGAATGACGAGCAGTACTTC. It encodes CASSYSSGNDEQYF.

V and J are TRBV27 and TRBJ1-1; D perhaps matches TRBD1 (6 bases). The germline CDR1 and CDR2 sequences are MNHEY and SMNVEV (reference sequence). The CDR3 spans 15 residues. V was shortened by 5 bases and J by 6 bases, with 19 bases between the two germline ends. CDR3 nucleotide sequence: TGTGCCAGCAGTCCCAACCTAGGGGGGGCGGCTGAAGCTTTCTTT. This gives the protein CASSPNLGGAAEAFF.

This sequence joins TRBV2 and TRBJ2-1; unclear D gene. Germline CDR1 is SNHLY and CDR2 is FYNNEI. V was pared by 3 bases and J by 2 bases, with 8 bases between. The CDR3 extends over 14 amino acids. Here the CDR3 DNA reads TGTGCCAGCAGTGATCTTCAGACCTACAATGAGCAGTTCTTC. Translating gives CASSDLQTYNEQFF.

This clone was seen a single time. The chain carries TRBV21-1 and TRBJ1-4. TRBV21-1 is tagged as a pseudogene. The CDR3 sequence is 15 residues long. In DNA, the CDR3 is TGTGCCAGCAGCAAATTGGGGGGGGGTTTTGAAAAACTGTTTTTT. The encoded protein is CASSKLGGGFEKLFF.

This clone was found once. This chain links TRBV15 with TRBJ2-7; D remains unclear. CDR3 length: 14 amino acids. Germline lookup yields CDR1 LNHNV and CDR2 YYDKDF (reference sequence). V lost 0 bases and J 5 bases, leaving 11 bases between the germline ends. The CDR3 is CATSREGVLHEQYF. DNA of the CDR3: TGTGCCACCAGCAGAGAGGGCGTTCTGCACGAGCAGTACTTC. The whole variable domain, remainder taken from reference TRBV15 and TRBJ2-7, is DAMVIQNPRYQVTQFGKPVTLSCSQTLNHNVMYWYQQKSSQAPKLLFHYYDKDFNNEADTPDNFQSRRPNTSFCFLDIRSPGLGDTAMYLCATSREGVLHEQYFGPGTRLTVT.

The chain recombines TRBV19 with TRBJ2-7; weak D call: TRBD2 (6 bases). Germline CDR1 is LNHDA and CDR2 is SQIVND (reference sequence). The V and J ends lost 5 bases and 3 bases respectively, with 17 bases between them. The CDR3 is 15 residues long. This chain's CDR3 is CASSAGGGAGYEQYF. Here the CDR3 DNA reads TGTGCCAGTAGTGCCGGAGGAGGGGCAGGCTACGAGCAGTACTTC.

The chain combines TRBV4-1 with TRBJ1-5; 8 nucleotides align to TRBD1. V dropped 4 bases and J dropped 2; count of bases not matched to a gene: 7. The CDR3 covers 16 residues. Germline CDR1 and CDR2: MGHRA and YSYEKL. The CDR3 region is CASSPRRGQGNQPQHF. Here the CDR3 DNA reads TGCGCCAGCAGCCCACGCAGGGGGCAAGGCAATCAGCCCCAGCATTTT.

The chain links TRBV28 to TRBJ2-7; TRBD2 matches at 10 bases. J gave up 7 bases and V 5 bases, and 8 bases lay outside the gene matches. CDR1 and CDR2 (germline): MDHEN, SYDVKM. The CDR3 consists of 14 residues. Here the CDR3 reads CASSRSGLAREQYF. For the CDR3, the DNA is TGTGCCAGCAGTCGTTCGGGACTAGCGAGGGAGCAGTACTTC.